A single T cell receptor (beta chain) is shown here with its context. Seattle participants joined during active infection and were tracked over time. This sample stems from a study of blood T cell repertoires in COVID-19. In the study overall: From the United States, Italy and Spain came samples of acute and convalescent COVID-19.

Germline lookup yields CDR1 SGHDN and CDR2 FVKESK. Trimming pared 3 bases from V and 11 bases from J, leaving 11 bases between. The CDR3 consists of 13 residues. Original analysis: Reference gene primer amplification yielded estimated nucleated cell counts. Here immunoSEQ multiplex PCR was the method, and the copy in TCRdb shows in-frame clones only, minus some. D and trimming were read from the DNA, whereas the V and J calls and clone size are those reported in that table. The sample has roughly 100,000 clones, 90% seen once; the top ten hold about 6.3%. This receptor was obtained from a man aged 18 to 35 with COVID-19, enrolled during active disease. The gene calls are TRBV14 and TRBJ1-6; D is undetermined. Sequences were obtained from peripheral blood. The CDR3 DNA follows: TGTGCCAGCAGCCATCCCCCCGGGGCACCCCTCCACTTT. It is translated as CASSHPPGAPLHF.